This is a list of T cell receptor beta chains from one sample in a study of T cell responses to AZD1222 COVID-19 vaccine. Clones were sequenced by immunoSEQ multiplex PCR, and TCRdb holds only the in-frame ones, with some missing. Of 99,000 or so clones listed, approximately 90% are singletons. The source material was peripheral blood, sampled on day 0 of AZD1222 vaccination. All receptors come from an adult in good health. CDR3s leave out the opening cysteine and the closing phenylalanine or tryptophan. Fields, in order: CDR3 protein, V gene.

ASSVETGRSYT TRBV28
ASSLIRGNEQF TRBV7-2
ASSTSGVGYEQY TRBV18
ASGGHTEAF TRBV19
ASSLPTAYEQY TRBV5-4
ASRKVTGGFYGYT TRBV19
SVARGNYGYT TRBV29-1
ASILTLAGAYTGELF TRBV19
ASSLGYRGPNAEAF TRBV28
ASSQGGLQYNEQF TRBV7-3
ASSIRGQGPGNPLH TRBV11-2
ASSQDLNTEAF TRBV4-1
ASSLLNEQY TRBV7-2
ASSLRPTYEQY TRBV12-3/TRBV12-4
ASSVWGQGGTDTQY TRBV9
ASSLLSEGNYGYT TRBV5-5
ASSLTGIGEAF TRBV7-2
ATSRDPDGTEAF TRBV15
ASSQGEGSGNTIY TRBV3-1/TRBV3-2
ASNPTTRGTGELF TRBV7-6
AWSGLTVQETQY TRBV30
ASTIVGTGPETQY TRBV6-5
ASSLGTSSYEQY TRBV13
ASSSDRVRSRETQY TRBV19
ASSLVDDSPLH TRBV7-9
ASRGPSADTF TRBV27
ASSLGSGVRGTEAF TRBV5-4
AWRYGSYGYT TRBV30
ASRESAKNIQY TRBV28
ASGRAGVDEQF TRBV9
ASSVGGSSTDTQY TRBV9
ASRYDSGLTEAF TRBV7-9
AWSVGSGYT TRBV30
ASSLSGATNEQF TRBV7-3
ASSKEDGYYEQY TRBV21-1
ASIKGNEQF TRBV27
AWSVRRDSNQPQH TRBV30
ASRAGTDSGANVLT TRBV27
ASGVGNQPQH TRBV28
ASSPRLAGAPASYNEQF TRBV7-8
ASSPGLAGSVEQF TRBV6-5
ASTPQDRGTGELF TRBV2
ASSSVVGSSYEQY TRBV19
ASAPSPSGYGYT TRBV19
AGGTGSTDTQY TRBV2
ASSIDRRNTEAF TRBV27
ASSVGQGDYGYT TRBV5-6
ASSPGTGNEKLF TRBV7-7
ASSKTGTGANVLT TRBV5-4
ASSDTSNQPQH TRBV19
ASSLAGDTDTQY TRBV3-1/TRBV3-2
ASSVQGTDEQY TRBV9
ASGLGVGQAF TRBV12-5
ASSQDLEVPNEKLF TRBV4-1
ASRTGGHEQY TRBV12-3/TRBV12-4
ASSFGTPGEQF TRBV7-8
ASSLVGLADTDTQY TRBV28
ASSEAGVVGYGYT TRBV6-1
ASSLKVNEKLF TRBV27